The source of this T cell receptor (beta chain) is a study of blood T cell repertoires in COVID-19. The CDR3 contains 15 residues. CDR1 is LNHDA, CDR2 SQIVND, per germline (reference sequence). V was cut by 5 bases and J by 5 bases, with 18 bases left in between. TCRdb's table, derived via immunoSEQ multiplex PCR, lists solely in-frame clones and lacks some. The data show about 180,000 clones, more than 80% seen once. Clinical histories supplied by participants themselves formed the basis of cohort assignment. The sequence derives from a man aged 40-49 years who had recovered from COVID-19. The V gene is TRBV19, the J gene TRBJ1-2; tentative D call: TRBD1 (6 bases). The sample consisted of PBMCs or T cells enriched from blood (not recorded which). CDR3 region: CASSPGPDSLYGYTF. The CDR3 DNA is TGTGCCAGTAGTCCGGGCCCGGACAGTTTATATGGCTACACCTTC.